Listed below are T cell receptor beta chains from one sample, sequenced in a study of CD8 T cells in Susac syndrome. Via MiXCR, TCRdb re-called the immunoSEQ multiplex PCR reads, giving one row per CDR3 protein. Of approximately 190,000 distinct CDR3 sequences in the sample, more than 85% were seen once. Input material: CD8+ T cells from PBMCs. These receptors were taken from a human donor with Susac syndrome. Each CDR3 is given without its conserved first and last residue.

CDR3	V	J
SATEFGYTGELF	TRBV20-1	TRBJ2-2
ASSLAAREYNEQF	TRBV5-1	TRBJ2-1
ASSLGQGVANYGYT	TRBV9	TRBJ1-2
ASQGNTEAF	TRBV28	TRBJ1-1
ASSLFTVGENSGANVLT	TRBV4-2	TRBJ2-6
ASTETSGSGDTGELF	TRBV4-1	TRBJ2-2
ASSPGTGYEEQY	TRBV7-2	TRBJ2-7
SARDQGSNIQY	TRBV20-1	TRBJ2-4
ASSLDETPDYNEQF	TRBV13	TRBJ2-1
ATSREGNSEAF	TRBV15	TRBJ1-1
ASRETGSGYT	TRBV6-5	TRBJ1-2
SARGPSGRTSVDEQF	TRBV20-1	TRBJ2-1
ASSYTANEQF	TRBV7-9	TRBJ2-1
ASSEGGSSYEQY	TRBV5-1	TRBJ2-7
AWSTGEGHEQY	TRBV30	TRBJ2-7
ASSFTTTPGTQY	TRBV13	TRBJ2-3
ASSQEYSGEGKEKLF	TRBV4-2	TRBJ1-4
ASSLAVRVGFYGYT	TRBV7-8	TRBJ1-2
ASSEFKGATYEQY	TRBV25-1	TRBJ2-7
ASSLYQGDGNTEAF	TRBV7-9	TRBJ1-1
ASSTGLALEQF	TRBV19	TRBJ2-1
ASGAKTSGGVYEQY	TRBV12-5	TRBJ2-7